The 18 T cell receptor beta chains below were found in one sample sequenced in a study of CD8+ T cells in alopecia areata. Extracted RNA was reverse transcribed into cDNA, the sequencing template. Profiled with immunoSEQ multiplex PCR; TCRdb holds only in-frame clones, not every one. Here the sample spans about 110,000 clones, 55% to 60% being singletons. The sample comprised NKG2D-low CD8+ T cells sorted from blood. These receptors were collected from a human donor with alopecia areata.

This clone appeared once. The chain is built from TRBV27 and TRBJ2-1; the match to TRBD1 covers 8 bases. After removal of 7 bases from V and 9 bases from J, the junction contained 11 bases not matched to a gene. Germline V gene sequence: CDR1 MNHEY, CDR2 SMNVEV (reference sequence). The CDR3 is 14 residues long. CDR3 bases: TGTGCCAGCAAACTAGGACAGGGTAGGGTTGAGCAGTTCTTC. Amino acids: CASKLGQGRVEQFF.

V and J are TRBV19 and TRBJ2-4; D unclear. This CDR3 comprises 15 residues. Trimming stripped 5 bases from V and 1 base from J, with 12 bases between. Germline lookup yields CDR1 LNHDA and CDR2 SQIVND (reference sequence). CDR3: CASSGNLAAKNIQYF. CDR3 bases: TGTGCCAGTAGTGGGAACTTGGCTGCCAAAAACATTCAGTACTTC.

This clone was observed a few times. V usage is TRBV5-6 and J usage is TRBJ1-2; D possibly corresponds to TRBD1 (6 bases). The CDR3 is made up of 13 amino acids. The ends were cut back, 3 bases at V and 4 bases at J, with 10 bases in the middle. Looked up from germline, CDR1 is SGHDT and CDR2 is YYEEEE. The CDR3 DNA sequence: TGTGCCAGCAGCTGGGACACCGGCTATGGCTACACCTTC. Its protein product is CASSWDTGYGYTF.

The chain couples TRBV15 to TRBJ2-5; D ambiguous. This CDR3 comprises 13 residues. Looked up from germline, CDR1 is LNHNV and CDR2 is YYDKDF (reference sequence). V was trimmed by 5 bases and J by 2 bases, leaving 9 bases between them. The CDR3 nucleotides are TGTGCCACCAGCGAAGGTCTACAAGAGACCCAGTACTTC. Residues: CATSEGLQETQYF.

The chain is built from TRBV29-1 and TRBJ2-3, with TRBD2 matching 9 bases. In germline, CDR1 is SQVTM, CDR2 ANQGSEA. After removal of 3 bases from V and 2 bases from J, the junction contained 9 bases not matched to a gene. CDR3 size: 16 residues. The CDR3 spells CSVERRGGGPTDTQYF. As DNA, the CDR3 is TGCAGCGTTGAGCGGCGCGGGGGGGGGCCCACAGATACGCAGTATTTT.

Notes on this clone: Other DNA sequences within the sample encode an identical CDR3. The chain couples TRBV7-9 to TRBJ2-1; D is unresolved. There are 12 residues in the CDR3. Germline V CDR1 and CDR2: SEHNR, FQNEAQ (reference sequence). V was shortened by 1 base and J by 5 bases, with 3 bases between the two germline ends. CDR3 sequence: CASSLGDNEQFF. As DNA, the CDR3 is TGTGCCAGCAGCTTAGGCGACAATGAGCAGTTCTTC.

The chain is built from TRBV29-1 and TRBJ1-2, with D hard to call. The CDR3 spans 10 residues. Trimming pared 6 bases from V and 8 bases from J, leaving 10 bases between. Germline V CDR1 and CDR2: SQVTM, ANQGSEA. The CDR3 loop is CSVRDNGYTF. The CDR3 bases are TGCAGCGTGAGGGATAACGGCTACACCTTC. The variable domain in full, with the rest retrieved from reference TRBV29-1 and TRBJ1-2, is SAVISQKPSRDICQRGTSLTIQCQVDSQVTMMFWYRQQPGQSLTLIATANQGSEATYESGFVIDKFPISRPNLTFSTLTVSNMSPEDSSIYLCSVRDNGYTFGSGTRLTVV.

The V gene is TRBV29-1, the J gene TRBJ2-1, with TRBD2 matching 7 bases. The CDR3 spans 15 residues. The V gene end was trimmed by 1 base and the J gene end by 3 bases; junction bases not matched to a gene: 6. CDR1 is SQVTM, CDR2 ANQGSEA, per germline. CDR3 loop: CSVEGGRAGYNEQFF. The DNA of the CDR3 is TGCAGCGTTGAAGGTGGGAGGGCTGGCTACAATGAGCAGTTCTTC.

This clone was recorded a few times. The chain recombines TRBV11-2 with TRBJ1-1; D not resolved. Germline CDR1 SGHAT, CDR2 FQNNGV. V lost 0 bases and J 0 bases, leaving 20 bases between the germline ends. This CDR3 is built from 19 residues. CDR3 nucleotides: TGTGCCAGCAGCTTAGACGACCCCAGCGTTAGCGGACTGAACACTGAAGCTTTCTTT. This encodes CASSLDDPSVSGLNTEAFF.

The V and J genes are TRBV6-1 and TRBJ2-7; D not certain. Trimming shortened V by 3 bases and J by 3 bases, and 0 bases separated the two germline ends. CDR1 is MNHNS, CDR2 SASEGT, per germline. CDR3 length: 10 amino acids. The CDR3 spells CASSDYEQYF. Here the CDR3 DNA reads TGTGCCAGCAGTGACTACGAGCAGTACTTC.

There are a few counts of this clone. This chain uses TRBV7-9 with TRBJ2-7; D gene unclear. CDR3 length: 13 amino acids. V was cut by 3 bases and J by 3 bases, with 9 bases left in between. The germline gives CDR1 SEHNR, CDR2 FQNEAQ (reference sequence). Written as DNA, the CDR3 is TGTGCCAGCAGCTTCGGCAACTACTACGAGCAGTACTTC. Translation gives CASSFGNYYEQYF.

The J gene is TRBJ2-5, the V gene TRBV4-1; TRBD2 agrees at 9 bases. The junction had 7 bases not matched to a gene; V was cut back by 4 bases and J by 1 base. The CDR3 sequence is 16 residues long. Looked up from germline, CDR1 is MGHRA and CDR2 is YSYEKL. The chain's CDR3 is CASSPLAGEIQETQYF. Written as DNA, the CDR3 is TGCGCCAGCAGCCCCTTAGCGGGAGAGATCCAAGAGACCCAGTACTTC.

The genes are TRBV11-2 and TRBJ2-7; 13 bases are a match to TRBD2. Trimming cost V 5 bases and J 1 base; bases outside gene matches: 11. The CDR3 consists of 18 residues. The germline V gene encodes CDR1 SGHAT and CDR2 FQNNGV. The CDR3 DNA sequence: TGTGCCAGCAGCGGAGGGCCGGGACTAGCGGGAACGTCCTACGAGCAGTACTTC. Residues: CASSGGPGLAGTSYEQYF.

The CDR3 is CASSLSMSEQFF. In DNA, the CDR3 is TGTGCCAGCAGCCTCTCAATGAGTGAGCAGTTCTTC. This chain joins TRBV7-6 and TRBJ2-1; unclear D gene. CDR3 size: 12 residues. V gave up 5 bases and J gave up 9 bases, with 11 bases separating them. Germline CDR1 is SGHVS and CDR2 is FNYEAQ.

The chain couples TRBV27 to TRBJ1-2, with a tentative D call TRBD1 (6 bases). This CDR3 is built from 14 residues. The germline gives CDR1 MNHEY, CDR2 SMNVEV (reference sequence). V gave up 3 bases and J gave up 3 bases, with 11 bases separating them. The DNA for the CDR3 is TGTGCCAGCAGTTTGGGGGGGCGCGACTATGGCTACACCTTC. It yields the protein CASSLGGRDYGYTF.

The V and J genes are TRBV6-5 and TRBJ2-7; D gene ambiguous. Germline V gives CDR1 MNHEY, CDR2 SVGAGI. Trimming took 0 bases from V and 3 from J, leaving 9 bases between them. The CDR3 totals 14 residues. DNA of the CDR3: TGTGCCAGCAGTTACTCCGTAGGTAGCTACGAGCAGTACTTC. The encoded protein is CASSYSVGSYEQYF.

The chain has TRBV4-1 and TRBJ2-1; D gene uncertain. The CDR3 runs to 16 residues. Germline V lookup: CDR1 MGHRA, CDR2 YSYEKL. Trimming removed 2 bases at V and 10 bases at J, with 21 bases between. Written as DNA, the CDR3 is TGCGCCAGCAGCCAATTGTCCCCCAACTGGGAAGAGGAGCAGTTCTTC. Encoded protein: CASSQLSPNWEEEQFF.

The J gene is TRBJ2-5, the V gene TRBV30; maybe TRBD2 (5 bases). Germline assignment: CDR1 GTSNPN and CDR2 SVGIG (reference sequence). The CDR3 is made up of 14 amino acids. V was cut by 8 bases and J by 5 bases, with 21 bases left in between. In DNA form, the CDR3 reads TGTGCCCGAGTAGACCCGGGATTCGGGGAGACCCAGTACTTC. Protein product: CARVDPGFGETQYF.